Below are 27 T cell receptor beta chains sequenced from a single sample in a study of beta chain features in type 1 diabetes. Study results and caveats: All four CD4+ subsets of Type 1 diabetes patients contained TCRB CDR3s that were moderately but significantly shorter.

Expressed TCRB transcripts got sequenced, as all isolated RNA was reverse transcribed. Assay used: immunoSEQ multiplex PCR; TCRdb lists only in-frame clones, some missing. The sample carries some 290,000 clones, more than 13% recorded once. These receptors' targets are unknown. The sample comprised naive CD4+ T cells from blood. Receptors originate from a man between 25 and 39 years old with type 1 diabetes.

This clone was seen only a few times. Other DNA sequences in the sample encode the same CDR3. The rearrangement uses TRBV30 and TRBJ2-3; D is unresolved. Germline V gene sequence: CDR1 GTSNPN, CDR2 SVGIG (reference sequence). With 3 bases removed from V and 0 bases from J, the gap between germline ends came to 4 bases. This CDR3 region has 12 residues. CDR3 loop: CAWSGSTDTQYF. The DNA of the CDR3 is TGTGCCTGGAGCGGGAGCACAGATACGCAGTATTTT.

The V and J genes are TRBV2 and TRBJ1-5; 8 nucleotides match TRBD1. The length of the CDR3 is 15 residues. In germline, CDR1 is SNHLY, CDR2 FYNNEI. Trimming at V came to 4 bases and at J to 4 bases, leaving 6 bases not matched to a gene. CDR3 nucleotide sequence: TGTGCCAGCAGTGCCGACAGGGGTTCTAATCAGCCCCAGCATTTT. It is translated as CASSADRGSNQPQHF.

V gene TRBV2 combines with J gene TRBJ2-7; 9 nucleotides agree with TRBD2. This CDR3 comprises 15 residues. The V gene's germline CDR1 is SNHLY and CDR2 FYNNEI. With 7 bases clipped from V and 2 bases from J, the junction kept 9 bases outside the gene matches. CDR3 region: CASKVGLAGPYEQYF. The CDR3 DNA reads as TGTGCCAGCAAAGTGGGTCTAGCGGGACCCTACGAGCAGTACTTC.

This clone was picked up a small number of times. This sequence joins TRBV19 and TRBJ2-1, with D perhaps TRBD1 (6 bases). The germline gives CDR1 LNHDA, CDR2 SQIVND (reference sequence). CDR3 length: 15 residues. The V gene lost 5 bases and the J gene lost 7 bases, with 18 bases spanning the gap. CDR3 in DNA: TGTGCCAGTAGTGAGACAGGATTGTGGGGGAATGAGCAGTTCTTC. As protein: CASSETGLWGNEQFF.

The rearrangement links TRBV5-1 to TRBJ2-3; no reliable D call. Germline-derived CDR1 and CDR2 are SGHRS and YFSETQ. The V and J ends lost 4 bases and 4 bases respectively, with 13 bases between them. There are 14 residues in the CDR3. The CDR3, as DNA: TGCGCCAGCAGCATCGGTCTAGTTCCAGATACGCAGTATTTT. Its protein product is CASSIGLVPDTQYF.

The chain recombines TRBV7-2 with TRBJ1-1, with D unclear. Germline CDR1 and CDR2: SGHTA and FQGNSA. Deletions cut 5 bases from V and 3 bases from J, with 4 bases between. The CDR3 loop spans 11 amino acids. The CDR3 sequence is CASSRDTEAFF. As DNA, the CDR3 is TGTGCCAGCAGCCGGGACACTGAAGCTTTCTTT. The full variable domain, completed using reference TRBV7-2 and TRBJ1-1, is GAGVSQSPSNKVTEKGKDVELRCDPISGHTALYWYRQSLGQGLEFLIYFQGNSAPDKSGLPSDRFSAERTGGSVSTLTIQRTQQEDSAVYLCASSRDTEAFFGQGTRLTVV.

This clone was observed a handful of times. The chain joins TRBV6-6 to TRBJ2-2; the D is unclear. Germline CDR1 MNHNY, CDR2 SVGAGI (reference sequence). The CDR3 extends over 13 amino acids. Trimming left V 5 bases short and J 3 bases short, with 7 bases between. This chain's CDR3 is CASSILDTGELFF. The CDR3 nucleotides read TGTGCCAGCAGTATACTTGACACCGGGGAGCTGTTTTTT.

This chain joins TRBV29-1 and TRBJ2-5; D may be TRBD1 (7 bases). The end of the DNA fits TRBJ2-7 better, so the J call may be wrong. Germline V gives CDR1 SQVTM, CDR2 ANQGSEA. The CDR3 runs to 13 residues. DNA of the CDR3: TGCAGCGTTGGGGGACAGCGGGTCGCCGAGCAGTACTTC. This gives the protein CSVGGQRVAEQYF.

This clone was found a few times. V usage is TRBV5-1 and J usage is TRBJ2-7, with 7 bases fitting TRBD2. CDR1 and CDR2 (germline): SGHRS, YFSETQ. The CDR3 totals 15 residues. J lost 6 bases, V lost 3 bases, and 12 bases had no gene match. For the CDR3, the DNA is TGCGCCAGCAGCTCGGGTGGGGCGGGAGTCCTCGAGCAGTACTTC. It codes for CASSSGGAGVLEQYF.

The gene calls are TRBV4-1 and TRBJ2-3; perhaps TRBD1 as D (6 bases). The CDR3 is made up of 18 amino acids. Trimming cost V 4 bases and J 5 bases, with 25 bases left between them. Germline values: CDR1 MGHRA, CDR2 YSYEKL. The CDR3 spells CASSPDGQTLFMGDTQYF. The CDR3 DNA follows: TGCGCCAGCAGCCCGGATGGACAGACTCTATTTATGGGAGATACGCAGTATTTT.

This clone was seen a handful of times. This chain connects TRBV19 to TRBJ2-1; a possible D gene is TRBD2 (6 bases). The V gene lost 2 bases and the J gene lost 6 bases, with 14 bases spanning the gap. The CDR3 is 15 amino acids. Germline lookup yields CDR1 LNHDA and CDR2 SQIVND (reference sequence). The CDR3 sequence is CASSIISGVLNEQFF. DNA of the CDR3: TGTGCCAGTAGTATAATTAGCGGAGTCCTCAATGAGCAGTTCTTC.

CDR3 amino acids: CASTDLEKLFF. DNA of the CDR3: TGTGCCAGCACTGATCTAGAAAAACTGTTTTTT. The rearrangement uses TRBV28 and TRBJ1-4; D is unclear. V lost 7 bases and J 8 bases, leaving 8 bases between the germline ends. The CDR3 is 11 amino acids. Germline V gene data show CDR1 as MDHEN and CDR2 as SYDVKM.

The rearrangement uses TRBV20-1 and TRBJ1-1; D not resolved. Germline V lookup: CDR1 DFQATT, CDR2 SNEGSKA (reference sequence). V was cut by 3 bases and J by 10 bases, with 12 bases left in between. The CDR3 consists of 11 residues. The CDR3: CSARSRAGAFF. The CDR3 DNA is TGCAGTGCTAGGTCACGCGCCGGAGCTTTCTTT.

A note on this clone: Other DNA sequences in the same sample also yield this CDR3. The chain links TRBV2 to TRBJ2-1, with D possibly being TRBD2 (5 bases). Germline V lookup: CDR1 SNHLY, CDR2 FYNNEI. The germline V and J ends were trimmed by 3 bases and 0 bases, with 9 bases remaining between them. The CDR3 length is 15 residues. CDR3 sequence (DNA): TGTGCCAGCAGTGAGAGGGTGTCCTCCTACAATGAGCAGTTCTTC. Its protein product is CASSERVSSYNEQFF. The variable domain in full, completed from reference TRBV2 and TRBJ2-1, reads EPEVTQTPSHQVTQMGQEVILRCVPISNHLYFYWYRQILGQKVEFLVSFYNNEISEKSEIFDDQFSVERPDGSNFTLKIRSTKLEDSAMYFCASSERVSSYNEQFFGPGTRLTVL.

This sequence joins TRBV6-5 and TRBJ1-2, with D possibly matching TRBD1 (6 bases). V lost 3 bases to trimming and J lost 7 bases, with 9 bases between them. This CDR3 is built from 12 residues. Germline V CDR1 and CDR2: MNHEY, SVGAGI. CDR3 loop: CASSYRGAGYTF. CDR3 nucleotides: TGTGCCAGCAGTTATCGGGGGGCTGGCTACACCTTC.

The V gene is TRBV18, the J gene TRBJ2-3; no firm D call. Trimming took off 5 bases at V and 3 bases at J, with 12 bases between the two ends. This CDR3 contains 14 residues. Looked up from germline, CDR1 is KGHSH and CDR2 is LQKENI. The CDR3 DNA follows: TGTGCCAGCTCAGAGGCCATTGGTACAGATACGCAGTATTTT. Translation: CASSEAIGTDTQYF.

The chain employs TRBV4-3 and TRBJ2-2; 7 bases line up with TRBD2. The V gene end was trimmed by 4 bases and the J gene end by 4 bases; junction bases not matched to a gene: 6. Germline CDR1 LGHNA, CDR2 YSLEER. The CDR3 is 15 amino acids. The CDR3 nucleotides are TGCGCCAGCAGCCTTGAATTAGCGGGCACCGGGGAGCTGTTTTTT. Its protein product is CASSLELAGTGELFF.

J is TRBJ2-3 and V is TRBV6-5, with TRBD2 as a possible D gene (6 bases). Trimming removed 2 bases from V and 4 bases from J, with 16 bases in between. The germline gives CDR1 MNHEY, CDR2 SVGAGI. CDR3 length: 16 residues. The CDR3: CASSYGRGALPDTQYF. The DNA of the CDR3 is TGTGCCAGCAGTTACGGGCGGGGTGCCCTCCCAGATACGCAGTATTTT.

V gene TRBV7-3 combines with J gene TRBJ2-1; tentatively, D is TRBD2 (5 bases). The CDR3 extends over 15 amino acids. V was pared by 5 bases and J by 4 bases, with 15 bases between. CDR1 SGHTA and CDR2 FQGTGA come from the germline V gene. CDR3 in amino acids: CASSIYPGNYNEQFF. For the CDR3, the DNA is TGTGCCAGCAGCATATACCCCGGGAATTACAATGAGCAGTTCTTC.

The CDR3 loop reads CASSPDGAVYGYTF. In DNA, the CDR3 is TGTGCCAGCAGCCCGGACGGAGCGGTATATGGCTACACCTTC. This chain joins TRBV7-2 and TRBJ1-2; no reliable D call. V lost 5 bases, J lost 5 bases, and 15 bases lay in between. This CDR3 contains 14 residues. Germline CDR1 and CDR2: SGHTA and FQGNSA.

The sample holds a few counts of this clone. This chain links TRBV5-4 with TRBJ1-2, with 9 bases aligning to TRBD1. Germline V gene data show CDR1 as SGHNT and CDR2 as YYREEE (reference sequence). The CDR3 extends over 13 amino acids. V dropped 4 bases and J dropped 8; count of bases not matched to a gene: 6. CDR3 nucleotide sequence: TGTGCCAGCAGCCCTGGGACAGGGCCCGGCTACACCTTC. This sequence encodes CASSPGTGPGYTF.

The rearrangement uses TRBV4-1 and TRBJ2-5; TRBD1 agrees at 8 bases. V was pared by 2 bases and J by 1 base, with 6 bases of the junction left unmatched. The CDR3 consists of 16 residues. Per germline, CDR1 MGHRA and CDR2 YSYEKL. DNA of the CDR3: TGCGCCAGCAGCCAAACCGGACAGGGAGGCCAAGAGACCCAGTACTTC. Its translation is CASSQTGQGGQETQYF.

The chain uses TRBV15 and TRBJ1-2, with 9 positions matching TRBD1. The CDR3 totals 17 residues. The trim removed 0 bases at V and 2 bases at J, leaving 7 bases unmatched. Germline V lookup: CDR1 LNHNV, CDR2 YYDKDF (reference sequence). Here the CDR3 DNA reads TGTGCCACCAGCAGAGATCAAGGGACAGGGTGGAACTATGGCTACACCTTC. Translated: CATSRDQGTGWNYGYTF. Looking up the rest from reference TRBV15 and TRBJ1-2 gives the full variable domain: DAMVIQNPRYQVTQFGKPVTLSCSQTLNHNVMYWYQQKSSQAPKLLFHYYDKDFNNEADTPDNFQSRRPNTSFCFLDIRSPGLGDTAMYLCATSRDQGTGWNYGYTFGSGTRLTVV.

The V and J genes are TRBV29-1 and TRBJ2-7; 10 bases align to TRBD2. V was pared by 6 bases and J by 5 bases, with 4 bases of the junction left unmatched. Germline V gene sequence: CDR1 SQVTM, CDR2 ANQGSEA. The CDR3 spans 12 residues. CDR3 loop: CSVIAGGDEQYF. CDR3 coding DNA: TGCAGCGTCATAGCGGGAGGCGACGAGCAGTACTTC.

The rearrangement joins TRBV23-1 to TRBJ2-1; 8 bases map to TRBD1. TRBV23-1 is classed as an ORF, of uncertain function. The CDR3 is 13 residues long. Trimming removed 6 bases from V and 8 bases from J; junction bases left unmatched: 6. CDR3 protein: CASRLGQGDEQFF. CDR3 coding DNA: TGCGCCAGCAGGCTAGGACAGGGCGATGAGCAGTTCTTC.

This clone showed up just a few times. V is TRBV2 and J is TRBJ2-2; 7 bases match TRBD1. The CDR3 runs to 14 residues. The V segment lost 7 bases and the J segment 4 bases; nucleotides outside the gene matches: 6. Looked up from germline, CDR1 is SNHLY and CDR2 is FYNNEI. CDR3 sequence: CASMKDRSTGELFF. The CDR3 nucleotides are TGTGCCAGCATGAAGGACAGGTCCACCGGGGAGCTGTTTTTT.

The chain carries TRBV5-1 and TRBJ1-1, with 9 bases matching TRBD1. The germline gives CDR1 SGHRS, CDR2 YFSETQ. With V trimmed by 4 bases and J by 2 bases, 6 bases remained unmatched. The CDR3 spans 15 residues. The CDR3 nucleotides read TGCGCCAGCAGCCAAACGGGACAGGGTAACACTGAAGCTTTCTTT. The encoded protein is CASSQTGQGNTEAFF.